The sequence of this TCR beta chain was determined in a study of blood T cell repertoires in COVID-19. Libraries were prepared by immunoSEQ multiplex PCR; TCRdb keeps only in-frame clonotypes and omits some of them. The sample includes about 220,000 clones, 75% to 90% of them seen just once. This CDR3 has 16 amino acids. Unmatched junction bases numbered 12, after V lost 5 bases and J lost 2 bases. From germline, CDR1 is MNHEY and CDR2 SMNVEV (reference sequence). This TCR was sampled from a human donor in a cohort sampled during active COVID-19. The sample was peripheral blood. The rearrangement joins TRBV27 to TRBJ2-7; TRBD1 aligns across 7 bases. The CDR3 here is CASSDLGQRSPYEQYF. As DNA, the CDR3 is TGTGCCAGCAGTGATTTGGGACAGCGGAGCCCCTACGAGCAGTACTTC.